This T cell receptor beta chain derives from a study of shared clonotypes between healthy human individuals. Study outcomes and limitations: Genetic and exposure-history diversity was limited by the few donors.

CDR1 and CDR2 from the germline V gene are LNHDA and SQIVND (reference sequence). Losses at the gene ends were 2 bases for V and 6 bases for J; bases not matched to a gene: 4. The CDR3 covers 15 residues. Data came from immunoSEQ multiplex PCR; TCRdb stores just in-frame clones and leaves some out. The sample lists more than 2 million clones, more than 90% occurring once. As to this clone: Its antigen remains unknown. The sample has other DNA sequences that encode this CDR3 too.

The chain employs TRBV19 and TRBJ1-5; 10 nucleotides align to TRBD1. The origin of this receptor is a man younger than 35 in good health. Sequencing was carried out using naive CD4+ T cells sorted from blood. Stated subset: CD45RA+ positively selected. CDR3 residues: CASSIWGQGRQPQHF. Written as DNA, the CDR3 is TGTGCCAGTAGTATATGGGGACAGGGGCGTCAGCCCCAGCATTTT.